These T cell receptor beta chains were read from a single sample in a study of long-term antiretroviral therapy in people with HIV. Profiled with immunoSEQ multiplex PCR; TCRdb holds only in-frame clones, not every one. Among about 25,000 clones, over 70% were seen once, and the ten largest hold approximately 10%. This specimen was unsorted PBMCs, taken 2.1 years after starting antiretroviral therapy. These receptors originate from a man aged 25-40 years with HIV. CDR3s include the opening cysteine and the closing phenylalanine or tryptophan. A D gene is named only where the DNA matches it firmly. Not every row has a clone size; where given, it reads once, few, many or a size class.

j_gene: TRBJ2-1
v_gene: TRBV7-2
abundance: .
d_gene: TRBD1
CDR3nt: TGTGCCAGCAGCCCCCGACAGGGGGCAAACTACAATGAGCAGTTCTTC
CDR3aa: CASSPRQGANYNEQFF

j_gene: TRBJ1-3
v_gene: TRBV7-2
abundance: once
d_gene: TRBD1
CDR3nt: TGTGCCAGCAGCTTCCGGGACAGCTCTGGAAACACCATATATTTT
CDR3aa: CASSFRDSSGNTIYF

j_gene: TRBJ1-6
v_gene: TRBV5-5
abundance: few
d_gene: .
CDR3nt: TGTGCCAGCAGCGAGGGACGGCATAATTCACCCCTCCACTTT
CDR3aa: CASSEGRHNSPLHF

j_gene: TRBJ1-1
v_gene: TRBV6-4
abundance: .
d_gene: .
CDR3nt: TGTGCCAGCAGTGACCCCGCGCCCCTTTTTTGCGCGGCTGAAGCTTTCTTT
CDR3aa: CASSDPAPLFCAAEAFF

j_gene: TRBJ1-4
v_gene: TRBV19
abundance: .
d_gene: TRBD1
CDR3nt: TGTGCCAGTAGCTGGGACAGGGTTAATGAAAAACTGTTTTTT
CDR3aa: CASSWDRVNEKLFF

j_gene: TRBJ1-4
v_gene: TRBV28
abundance: .
d_gene: TRBD1
CDR3nt: TGTGCCAGCAGTTTAACCGGACAGGGTCGGTATGAAAAACTGTTTTTT
CDR3aa: CASSLTGQGRYEKLFF

j_gene: TRBJ2-5
v_gene: TRBV20-1
abundance: .
d_gene: .
CDR3nt: TGCAGTGCTAGTGGAGGGACCCAGTACTTC
CDR3aa: CSASGGTQYF

j_gene: TRBJ2-1
v_gene: TRBV10-3
abundance: .
d_gene: .
CDR3nt: TGTGCCATCAGTGACTTGGCTAGCGCGTACAATGAGCAGTTCTTC
CDR3aa: CAISDLASAYNEQFF

j_gene: TRBJ1-5
v_gene: TRBV27
abundance: medium-sized
d_gene: TRBD1
CDR3nt: TGTGCCAGCAGCACCGGCGAGGGGGCCTATCAGCCCCAGCATTTT
CDR3aa: CASSTGEGAYQPQHF

j_gene: TRBJ1-6
v_gene: TRBV27
abundance: few
d_gene: .
CDR3nt: TGTGCCAGCAGTTCCCAAGACTCCTACAGGTTTAATTCACCCCTCCACTTT
CDR3aa: CASSSQDSYRFNSPLHF

j_gene: TRBJ2-1
v_gene: TRBV4-3
abundance: .
d_gene: .
CDR3nt: TGCGCCAGCAGCCAAGATGGGGGCAAGTACAATGAGCAGTTCTTC
CDR3aa: CASSQDGGKYNEQFF

j_gene: TRBJ2-2
v_gene: TRBV5-5
abundance: .
d_gene: .
CDR3nt: TGTGCCAGCAGCCAGCTACTAGGAGGGGCATCCGGGGAGCTGTTTTTT
CDR3aa: CASSQLLGGASGELFF

j_gene: TRBJ2-1
v_gene: TRBV6-1
abundance: .
d_gene: .
CDR3nt: TGTGCCAGCAAGGAGGGCCGGTACAATGAGCAGTTCTTC
CDR3aa: CASKEGRYNEQFF

j_gene: TRBJ2-7
v_gene: TRBV18
abundance: .
d_gene: .
CDR3nt: TGTGCCAGCTCACCCGGGAAATCCTACGAGCAGTACTTC
CDR3aa: CASSPGKSYEQYF

j_gene: TRBJ1-2
v_gene: TRBV12-2
abundance: few
d_gene: .
CDR3nt: TGTGCAAGTCGCTTACCCTCTCCACGAAAGACCTATGGCTACACCTTC
CDR3aa: CASRLPSPRKTYGYTF

j_gene: TRBJ2-7
v_gene: TRBV2
abundance: .
d_gene: .
CDR3nt: TGTGCCAGCAGGGCAAGCAGCGGTCTATACGAGCAGTACTTC
CDR3aa: CASRASSGLYEQYF

j_gene: TRBJ2-5
v_gene: TRBV6-5
abundance: .
d_gene: TRBD2
CDR3nt: TGTGCCAGCAGTTACTCGACGGGGGGGCCAGAGACCCAGTACTTC
CDR3aa: CASSYSTGGPETQYF

j_gene: TRBJ2-7
v_gene: TRBV7-6
abundance: few
d_gene: TRBD2
CDR3nt: TGTGCCAGCAGCCAGACTAGCGGCTACGAGCAGTACTTC
CDR3aa: CASSQTSGYEQYF

j_gene: TRBJ2-4
v_gene: TRBV10-1
abundance: .
d_gene: TRBD1
CDR3nt: TGCGCCAGCAGTGAGTCACCCGGGACAGGGGAAAACATTCAGTACTTC
CDR3aa: CASSESPGTGENIQYF

j_gene: TRBJ2-5
v_gene: TRBV7-2
abundance: .
d_gene: .
CDR3nt: TGTGCCAGCAGCTTAGAGACTCTACCCGGGGAGACCCAGTACTTC
CDR3aa: CASSLETLPGETQYF

j_gene: TRBJ2-3
v_gene: TRBV5-1
abundance: .
d_gene: .
CDR3nt: TGCGCCAGCAGCTTGGCCGCAGGTGTGGTAGATACGCAGTATTTT
CDR3aa: CASSLAAGVVDTQYF

j_gene: TRBJ1-3
v_gene: TRBV29-1
abundance: .
d_gene: .
CDR3nt: TGCAGCGTTGGGCAGATCTCTGGAAACACCATATATTTT
CDR3aa: CSVGQISGNTIYF

j_gene: TRBJ1-6
v_gene: TRBV6-6
abundance: .
d_gene: .
CDR3nt: TGTGCCAGCAGTTCTCCCAGCATCTATAATTCACCCCTCCACTTT
CDR3aa: CASSSPSIYNSPLHF

j_gene: TRBJ1-4
v_gene: TRBV7-7
abundance: .
d_gene: TRBD1
CDR3nt: TGTGCCAGCAGCTTAACAGGGGAAACTAATGAAAAACTGTTTTTT
CDR3aa: CASSLTGETNEKLFF

j_gene: TRBJ2-3
v_gene: TRBV15
abundance: .
d_gene: .
CDR3nt: TGTGCCACCAGCAGAGAGCGAGGGAGGCCAGATACGCAGTATTTT
CDR3aa: CATSRERGRPDTQYF

j_gene: TRBJ1-1
v_gene: TRBV19
abundance: .
d_gene: TRBD1
CDR3nt: TGTGCCAGTGCATCGGACAGGCTATCTAAGGACACTGAAGCTTTCTTT
CDR3aa: CASASDRLSKDTEAFF

j_gene: TRBJ2-7
v_gene: TRBV2
abundance: few
d_gene: .
CDR3nt: TGTGCCAGCAGTGACGCCACACTCAACGAGCAGTACTTC
CDR3aa: CASSDATLNEQYF

j_gene: TRBJ1-2
v_gene: TRBV10-3
abundance: few
d_gene: .
CDR3nt: TGTGCCATCAGTCAACAGACGGTTGGCTACACCTTC
CDR3aa: CAISQQTVGYTF

j_gene: TRBJ1-1
v_gene: TRBV28
abundance: .
d_gene: .
CDR3nt: TGTGCCAGCAGCCGGGACGGCAGAACACCGAACACTGAAGCTTTCTTT
CDR3aa: CASSRDGRTPNTEAFF

j_gene: TRBJ2-6
v_gene: TRBV15
abundance: .
d_gene: TRBD1
CDR3nt: TGTGCCACCAGCAGGAGGATCGGGACAGGCCCCTCTGGGGCCAACGTCCTGACTTTC
CDR3aa: CATSRRIGTGPSGANVLTF

j_gene: TRBJ1-4
v_gene: TRBV28
abundance: few
d_gene: .
CDR3nt: TGTGCCAGCAGTTGGGTAGGGAAAAAACTGTTTTTT
CDR3aa: CASSWVGKKLFF

j_gene: TRBJ1-6
v_gene: TRBV5-8
abundance: .
d_gene: .
CDR3nt: TGTGCCAGCAGCTTGGAGTGGGAGAGCTCCTATAATTCACCCCTCCACTTT
CDR3aa: CASSLEWESSYNSPLHF

j_gene: TRBJ2-5
v_gene: TRBV10-1
abundance: .
d_gene: TRBD2
CDR3nt: TGCGCCAGCAGTCCGGGGGGGGATAGAGAGACCCAGTACTTC
CDR3aa: CASSPGGDRETQYF

j_gene: TRBJ2-1
v_gene: TRBV5-5
abundance: few
d_gene: .
CDR3nt: TGTGCCAGCAGCACGTTGAATGAGCAGTTCTTC
CDR3aa: CASSTLNEQFF

j_gene: TRBJ1-5
v_gene: TRBV19
abundance: .
d_gene: .
CDR3nt: TGTGCCAGTAGTATGGGGCGGAACAATCAGCCCCAGCATTTT
CDR3aa: CASSMGRNNQPQHF

j_gene: TRBJ2-7
v_gene: TRBV7-3
abundance: .
d_gene: .
CDR3nt: TGTGCCAGCAGCTTAGGCTCCTACGAGCAGTACTTC
CDR3aa: CASSLGSYEQYF

j_gene: TRBJ2-5
v_gene: TRBV13
abundance: .
d_gene: .
CDR3nt: TGTGCCAGCAGCACCGGGACATCAGAGACCCAGTACTTC
CDR3aa: CASSTGTSETQYF

j_gene: TRBJ2-1
v_gene: TRBV2
abundance: .
d_gene: .
CDR3nt: TGTGCCAGCAGTGAACGGCTCAATGAGCAGTTCTTC
CDR3aa: CASSERLNEQFF

j_gene: TRBJ1-5
v_gene: TRBV4-1
abundance: .
d_gene: .
CDR3nt: TGCGCCAGCAGCCAAGAAAGGTTGGGTCAGCCCCAGCATTTT
CDR3aa: CASSQERLGQPQHF

j_gene: TRBJ1-6
v_gene: TRBV27
abundance: medium-sized
d_gene: .
CDR3nt: TGTGCCAGCAGTCACGGGACGGCTAATTCACCCCTCCACTTT
CDR3aa: CASSHGTANSPLHF